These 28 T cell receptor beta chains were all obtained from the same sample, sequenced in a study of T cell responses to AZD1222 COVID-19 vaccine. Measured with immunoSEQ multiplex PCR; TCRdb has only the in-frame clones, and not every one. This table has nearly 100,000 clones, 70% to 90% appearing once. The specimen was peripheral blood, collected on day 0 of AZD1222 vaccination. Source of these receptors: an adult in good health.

CDR3 nucleotides: TGTGCCAGCAGTTACTCGGCTAGCCGGGCGAACGAGCAGTACTTC. Protein: CASSYSASRANEQYF. This chain uses TRBV6-5 with TRBJ2-7; the D gene is possibly TRBD2 (5 bases). The CDR3 is 15 residues long. V was pared by 0 bases and J by 5 bases, with 14 bases between. The V gene's germline CDR1 is MNHEY and CDR2 SVGAGI.

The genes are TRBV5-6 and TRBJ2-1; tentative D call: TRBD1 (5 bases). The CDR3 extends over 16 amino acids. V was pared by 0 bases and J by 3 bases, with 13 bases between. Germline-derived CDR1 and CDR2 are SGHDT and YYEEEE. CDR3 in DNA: TGTGCCAGCAGCTTGGATCAGGGAAGGGTCTACAATGAGCAGTTCTTC. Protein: CASSLDQGRVYNEQFF.

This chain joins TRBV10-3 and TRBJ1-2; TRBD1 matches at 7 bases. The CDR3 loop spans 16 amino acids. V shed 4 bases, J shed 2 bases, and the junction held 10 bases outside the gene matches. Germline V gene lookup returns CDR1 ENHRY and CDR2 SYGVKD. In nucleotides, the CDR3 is TGTGCCATCAGTGCTGTTGGACAGGAAGAAAACTATGGCTACACCTTC. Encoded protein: CAISAVGQEENYGYTF.

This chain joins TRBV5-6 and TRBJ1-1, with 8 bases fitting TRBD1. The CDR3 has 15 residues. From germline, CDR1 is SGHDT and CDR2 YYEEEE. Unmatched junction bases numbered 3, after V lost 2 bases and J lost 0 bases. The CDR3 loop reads CASSFRGPLNTEAFF. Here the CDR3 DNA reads TGTGCCAGCAGCTTCAGGGGGCCCTTGAACACTGAAGCTTTCTTT.

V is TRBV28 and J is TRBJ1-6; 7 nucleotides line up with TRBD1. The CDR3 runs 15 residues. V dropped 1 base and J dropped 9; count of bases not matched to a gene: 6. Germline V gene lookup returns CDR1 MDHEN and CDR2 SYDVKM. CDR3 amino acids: CASSLFRGGSSPLHF. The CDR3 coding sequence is TGTGCCAGCAGTTTATTTAGAGGGGGCAGTTCACCCCTCCACTTT.

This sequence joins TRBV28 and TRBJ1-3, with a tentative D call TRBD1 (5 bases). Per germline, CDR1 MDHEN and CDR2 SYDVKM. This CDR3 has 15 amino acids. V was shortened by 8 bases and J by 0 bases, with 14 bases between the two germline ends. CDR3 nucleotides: TGTGCCAGCGGATACAGGATAGTCTCTGGAAACACCATATATTTT. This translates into CASGYRIVSGNTIYF.

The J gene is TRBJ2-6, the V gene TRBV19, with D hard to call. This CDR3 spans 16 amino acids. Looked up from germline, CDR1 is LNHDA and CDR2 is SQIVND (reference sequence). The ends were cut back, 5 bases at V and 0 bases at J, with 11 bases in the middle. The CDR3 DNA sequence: TGTGCCAGTAGTCCCGGTGGGAACTCTGGGGCCAACGTCCTGACTTTC. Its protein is CASSPGGNSGANVLTF.

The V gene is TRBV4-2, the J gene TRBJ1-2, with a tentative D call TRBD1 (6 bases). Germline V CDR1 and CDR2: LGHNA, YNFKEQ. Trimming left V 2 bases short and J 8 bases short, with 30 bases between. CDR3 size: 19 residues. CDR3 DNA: TGTGCCAGCAGCCAATTTACCTTACAGGGATCGGAAGGTCGCTCCGGCTACACCTTC. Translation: CASSQFTLQGSEGRSGYTF.

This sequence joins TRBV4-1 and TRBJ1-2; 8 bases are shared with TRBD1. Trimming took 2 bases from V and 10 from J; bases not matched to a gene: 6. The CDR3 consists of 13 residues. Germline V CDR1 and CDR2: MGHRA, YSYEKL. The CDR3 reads CASSQLGQGDYTF. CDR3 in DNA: TGCGCCAGCAGCCAATTAGGACAGGGTGACTACACCTTC.

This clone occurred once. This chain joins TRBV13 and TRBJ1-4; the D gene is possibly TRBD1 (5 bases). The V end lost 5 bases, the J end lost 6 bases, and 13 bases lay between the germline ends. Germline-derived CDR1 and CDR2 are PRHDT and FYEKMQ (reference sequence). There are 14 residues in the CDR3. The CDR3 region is CASSPDRGDEKLFF. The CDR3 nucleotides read TGTGCCAGCAGCCCCGACAGAGGAGATGAAAAACTGTTTTTT. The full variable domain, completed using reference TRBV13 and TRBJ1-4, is AAGVIQSPRHLIKEKRETATLKCYPIPRHDTVYWYQQGPGQDPQFLISFYEKMQSDKGSIPDRFSAQQFSDYHSELNMSSLELGDSALYFCASSPDRGDEKLFFGSGTQLSVL.

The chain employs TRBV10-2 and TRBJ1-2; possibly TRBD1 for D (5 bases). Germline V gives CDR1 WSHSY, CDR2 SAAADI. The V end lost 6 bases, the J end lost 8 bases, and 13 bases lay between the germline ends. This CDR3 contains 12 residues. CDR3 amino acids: CASRGQETGYTF. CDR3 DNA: TGCGCCAGCAGAGGACAAGAGACCGGCTACACCTTC.

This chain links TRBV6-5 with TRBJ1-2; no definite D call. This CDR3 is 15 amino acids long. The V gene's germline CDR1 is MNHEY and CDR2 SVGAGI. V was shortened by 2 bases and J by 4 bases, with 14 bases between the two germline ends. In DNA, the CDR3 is TGTGCCAGCAGTTACACCCCAGACCGACTCTATGGCTACACCTTC. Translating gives CASSYTPDRLYGYTF.

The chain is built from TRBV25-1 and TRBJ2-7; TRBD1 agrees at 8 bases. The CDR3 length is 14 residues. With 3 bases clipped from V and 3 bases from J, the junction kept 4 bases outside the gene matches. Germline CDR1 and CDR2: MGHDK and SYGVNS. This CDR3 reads CASSDPGQDYEQYF. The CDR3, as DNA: TGTGCCAGCAGTGACCCGGGACAGGACTACGAGCAGTACTTC.

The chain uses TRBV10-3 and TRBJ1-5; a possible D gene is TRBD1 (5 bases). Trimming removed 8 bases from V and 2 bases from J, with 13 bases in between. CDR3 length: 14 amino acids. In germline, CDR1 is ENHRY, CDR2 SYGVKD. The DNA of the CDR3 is TGTGCCATCTCCAGGGAAGGCGGCAATCAGCCCCAGCATTTT. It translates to CAISREGGNQPQHF.

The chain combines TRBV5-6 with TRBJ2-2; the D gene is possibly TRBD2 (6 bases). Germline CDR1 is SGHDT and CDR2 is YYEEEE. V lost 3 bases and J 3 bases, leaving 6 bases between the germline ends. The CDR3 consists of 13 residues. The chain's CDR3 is CASSWGDTGELFF. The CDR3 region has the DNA TGTGCCAGCAGCTGGGGGGACACCGGGGAGCTGTTTTTT.

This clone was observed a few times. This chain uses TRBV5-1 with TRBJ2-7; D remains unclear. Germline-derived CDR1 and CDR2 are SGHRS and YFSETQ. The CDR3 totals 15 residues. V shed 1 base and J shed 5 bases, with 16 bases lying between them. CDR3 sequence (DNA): TGCGCCAGCAGCTTGATGGGGAACGGTGGCCACGAGCAGTACTTC. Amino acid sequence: CASSLMGNGGHEQYF.

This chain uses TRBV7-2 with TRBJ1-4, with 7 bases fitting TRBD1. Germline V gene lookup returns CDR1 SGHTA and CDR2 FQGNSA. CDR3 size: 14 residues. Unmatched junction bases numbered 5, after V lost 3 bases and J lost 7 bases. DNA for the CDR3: TGTGCCAGCAGCTTGGGACAGTCTCCTGAAAAACTGTTTTTT. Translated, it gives CASSLGQSPEKLFF.

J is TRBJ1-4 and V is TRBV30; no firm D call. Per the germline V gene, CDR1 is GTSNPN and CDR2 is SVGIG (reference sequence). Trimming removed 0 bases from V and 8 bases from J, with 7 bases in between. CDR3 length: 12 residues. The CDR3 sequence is CAWSVSGEKLFF. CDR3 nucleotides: TGTGCCTGGAGTGTATCTGGGGAAAAACTGTTTTTT.

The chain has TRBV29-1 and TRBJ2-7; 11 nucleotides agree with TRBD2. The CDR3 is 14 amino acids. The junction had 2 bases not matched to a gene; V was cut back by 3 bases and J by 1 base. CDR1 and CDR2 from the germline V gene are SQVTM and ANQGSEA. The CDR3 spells CSVEGLAESYEQYF. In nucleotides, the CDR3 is TGCAGCGTTGAGGGACTAGCGGAATCCTACGAGCAGTACTTC.

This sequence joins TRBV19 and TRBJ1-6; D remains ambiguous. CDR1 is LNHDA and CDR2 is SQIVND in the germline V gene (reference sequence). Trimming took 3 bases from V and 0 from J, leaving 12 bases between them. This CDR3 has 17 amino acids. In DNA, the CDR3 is TGTGCCAGTAGTATCGGTCGAGGGAGCTCCTATAATTCACCCCTCCACTTT. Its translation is CASSIGRGSSYNSPLHF.

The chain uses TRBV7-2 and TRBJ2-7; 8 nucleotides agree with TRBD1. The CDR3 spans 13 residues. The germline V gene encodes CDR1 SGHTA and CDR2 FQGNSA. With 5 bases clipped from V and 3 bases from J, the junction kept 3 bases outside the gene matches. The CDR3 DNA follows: TGTGCCAGCAGCACCGGACAGGGCTACGAGCAGTACTTC. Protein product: CASSTGQGYEQYF.

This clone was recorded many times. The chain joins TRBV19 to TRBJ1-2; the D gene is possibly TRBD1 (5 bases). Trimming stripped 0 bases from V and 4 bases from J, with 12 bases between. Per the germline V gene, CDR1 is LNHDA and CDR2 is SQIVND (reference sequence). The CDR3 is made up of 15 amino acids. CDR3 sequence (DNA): TGTGCCAGTAGTATAGAACGACAGATTCTCTATGGCTACACCTTC. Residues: CASSIERQILYGYTF.

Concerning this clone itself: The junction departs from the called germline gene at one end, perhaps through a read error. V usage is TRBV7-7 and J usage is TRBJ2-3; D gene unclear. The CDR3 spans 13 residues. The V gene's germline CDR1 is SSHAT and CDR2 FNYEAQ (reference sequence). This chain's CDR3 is CASSLEAGGTQYF. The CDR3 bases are TGTGCTAGCAGCTTAGAGGCCGGCGGTACGCAGTATTTT.

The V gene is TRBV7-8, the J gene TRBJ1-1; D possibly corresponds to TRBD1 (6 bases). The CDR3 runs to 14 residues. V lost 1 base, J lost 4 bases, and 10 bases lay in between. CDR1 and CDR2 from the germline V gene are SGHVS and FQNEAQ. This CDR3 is CASSLVQGLTEAFF. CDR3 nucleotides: TGTGCCAGCAGCTTAGTCCAGGGGCTCACTGAAGCTTTCTTT. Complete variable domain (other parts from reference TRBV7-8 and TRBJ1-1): GAGVSQSPRYKVAKRGQDVALRCDPISGHVSLFWYQQALGQGPEFLTYFQNEAQLDKSGLPSDRFFAERPEGSVSTLKIQRTQQEDSAVYLCASSLVQGLTEAFFGQGTRLTVV.

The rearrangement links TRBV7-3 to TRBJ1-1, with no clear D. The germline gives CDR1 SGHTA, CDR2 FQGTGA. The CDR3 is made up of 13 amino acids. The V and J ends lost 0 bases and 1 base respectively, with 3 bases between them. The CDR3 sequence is CASSLTSNTEAFF. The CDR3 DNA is TGTGCCAGCAGCTTAACCTCGAACACTGAAGCTTTCTTT.

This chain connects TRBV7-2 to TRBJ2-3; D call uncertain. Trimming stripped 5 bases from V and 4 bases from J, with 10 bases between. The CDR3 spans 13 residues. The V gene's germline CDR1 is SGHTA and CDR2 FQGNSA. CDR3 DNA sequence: TGTGCCAGCAGCCCAGCGTCCCCAGATACGCAGTATTTT. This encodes CASSPASPDTQYF.

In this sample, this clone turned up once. The CDR3 coding sequence is TGTGCCACCAGCTTGAGCGTAGCCAGCTCTGGAAACACCATATATTTT. It yields the protein CATSLSVASSGNTIYF. The chain employs TRBV15 and TRBJ1-3; D unresolved. Trimming stripped 5 bases from V and 0 bases from J, with 14 bases between. The CDR3 runs to 16 residues. Germline CDR1 is LNHNV and CDR2 is YYDKDF (reference sequence).

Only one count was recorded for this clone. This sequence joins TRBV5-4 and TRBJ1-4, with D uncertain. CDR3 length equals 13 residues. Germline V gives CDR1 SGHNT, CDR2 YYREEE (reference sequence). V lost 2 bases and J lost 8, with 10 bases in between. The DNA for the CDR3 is TGTGCCAGCAGCTTTCGTTCGGAAGAAAAACTGTTTTTT. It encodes CASSFRSEEKLFF.